This T cell receptor beta chain was profiled in a study of CD8+CD57+ T cells in acquired aplastic anemia. At the level of the study: Sorting CD4+ and CD8+ cells gave DNA averaging 3.2 ug.

Genomic DNA, the template, was used for profiling of the TCR beta VDJ and CDR3. TCRdb re-called the reads with MiXCR, one entry per CDR3 protein. The table includes approximately 98,000 distinct CDR3 sequences, about 67% detected once. With 5 bases removed from V and 6 bases from J, the gap between germline ends came to 14 bases. CDR3 length: 13 residues. Germline CDR1 reads LNHDA; CDR2 reads SQIVND (reference sequence). An expansion of CD8+CD57+ cells by flow cytometry had been shown in patients chosen for sequencing. The sequencing sample was made of sorted CD4+, CD8+, or CD8+CD57+ T cells (not recorded which) from PBMCs. The source is a human donor with aplastic anemia. The J gene is TRBJ2-7, the V gene TRBV19, with a possible D match to TRBD1 (5 bases). The CDR3 nucleotides read TGTGCCAGTAGTCCCTGGCAGGGTGGCGAGCAGTACTTC. Translation: CASSPWQGGEQYF.